These 29 T cell receptor beta chains share one sample of origin, sequenced in a study of blood T cell repertoires in COVID-19. Using immunoSEQ multiplex PCR, the repertoire was profiled, and TCRdb retains in-frame clones only, with some absent. The data show about 210,000 clones, about four fifths seen once. The source material was peripheral blood. The receptors shown here come from a man between 60 and 75 years old with acute or convalescent COVID-19.

In DNA, the CDR3 is TGTGCCAGCACTTACAGGGCTTCCTACAATGAGCAGTTCTTC. Translation gives CASTYRASYNEQFF. The genes are TRBV2 and TRBJ2-1; D possibly corresponds to TRBD1 (6 bases). Germline-derived CDR1 and CDR2 are SNHLY and FYNNEI. The V and J ends lost 7 bases and 1 base respectively, with 11 bases between them. This CDR3 has 14 residues.

The chain joins TRBV4-2 to TRBJ2-1, with TRBD2 identical over 7 bases. The CDR3 contains 16 residues. Germline loops: CDR1 LGHNA, CDR2 YNFKEQ. V gave up 0 bases and J gave up 9 bases; unmatched junction bases: 11. CDR3 loop: CASSQESSGLWGEQFF. In DNA form, the CDR3 reads TGTGCCAGCAGCCAAGAGAGTAGCGGGCTGTGGGGTGAGCAGTTCTTC.

V is TRBV4-2 and J is TRBJ2-4; 7 bases are a match to TRBD1. The CDR3 length is 14 residues. Germline CDR1 LGHNA, CDR2 YNFKEQ. V shed 6 bases, J shed 7 bases, and the junction held 9 bases outside the gene matches. CDR3 coding DNA: TGTGCCAGCAGACAGACAGGGCTGAAGAACATTCAGTACTTC. Translation gives CASRQTGLKNIQYF.

The CDR3 loop reads CASSDARPYGYTF. In nucleotides, the CDR3 is TGTGCCAGCAGTGACGCCAGGCCCTATGGCTACACCTTC. This chain uses TRBV6-1 with TRBJ1-2; D call uncertain. The germline V and J ends were trimmed by 3 bases and 4 bases, with 9 bases remaining between them. This CDR3 has 13 residues. Germline V gene sequence: CDR1 MNHNS, CDR2 SASEGT.

The chain is built from TRBV20-1 and TRBJ2-7; 7 nucleotides line up with TRBD2. With 3 bases clipped from V and 1 base from J, the junction kept 6 bases outside the gene matches. The CDR3 is 14 residues long. Germline V CDR1 and CDR2: DFQATT, SNEGSKA (reference sequence). In DNA, the CDR3 is TGCAGTGCTAGTTTAAGCGGGGTTTCCTACGAGCAGTACTTC. This encodes CSASLSGVSYEQYF.

In its sample, this clone was seen many times. The rearrangement links TRBV7-7 to TRBJ2-7; the match to TRBD1 covers 9 bases. The J segment lost 5 bases and the V segment lost 11 bases, leaving 10 bases of the junction unmatched. The CDR3 consists of 13 residues. Per the germline V gene, CDR1 is SSHAT and CDR2 is FNYEAQ (reference sequence). As DNA, the CDR3 is TGTGCCGTAGCCGGGACAGGGAATCACGAGCAGTACTTC. Translating it yields CAVAGTGNHEQYF. Filled out from reference TRBV7-7 and TRBJ2-7, the complete variable domain reads GAGVSQSPRYKVTKRGQDVTLRCDPISSHATLYWYQQALGQGPEFLTYFNYEAQPDKSGLPSDRFSAERPEGSISTLTIQRTEQRDSAMYRCAVAGTGNHEQYFGPGTRLTVT.

This chain uses TRBV6-1 with TRBJ1-5; TRBD1 might be the D (6 bases). The V and J ends lost 3 bases and 8 bases respectively, with 20 bases between them. Germline values: CDR1 MNHNS, CDR2 SASEGT. CDR3 length: 16 amino acids. The CDR3 bases are TGTGCCAGCAGTGACGTACAGGGTTCTTTTATCAAGCCCCAGCATTTT. Residues: CASSDVQGSFIKPQHF.

The chain recombines TRBV5-1 with TRBJ1-3; 8 positions match TRBD1. The CDR3 spans 16 residues. From germline, CDR1 is SGHRS and CDR2 YFSETQ. The junction had 6 bases not matched to a gene; V was cut back by 0 bases and J by 4 bases. The CDR3: CASSLEGQAEGNTIYF. In DNA form, the CDR3 reads TGCGCCAGCAGCTTGGAGGGACAGGCGGAAGGAAACACCATATATTTT.

J is TRBJ2-7 and V is TRBV21-1; the DNA was not compared with TRBD2, the D call given in the table. TRBV21-1 corresponds to a pseudogene. This CDR3 contains 15 residues. CDR3 loop: CASSKPPGGRYEQYF. CDR3 coding DNA: TGTGCCAGCAGCAAACCCCCGGGAGGGCGCTACGAGCAGTACTTC.

This clone was observed a few times. The CDR3 nucleotides read TGTGCCAGCAGCTTGGGAGGGGGCGCCCAGCCCCAGCATTTT. Its translation: CASSLGGGAQPQHF. This chain uses TRBV5-4 with TRBJ1-5; 7 nucleotides align to TRBD1. The CDR3 loop spans 14 amino acids. Trimming took 0 bases from V and 7 from J; bases not matched to a gene: 4. CDR1 SGHNT and CDR2 YYREEE come from the germline V gene (reference sequence).

This clone was detected once. The chain uses TRBV7-8 and TRBJ2-3; TRBD2 is a possible D gene (5 bases). CDR1 and CDR2 from the germline V gene are SGHVS and FQNEAQ. V lost 1 base to trimming and J lost 1 base, with 15 bases between them. The CDR3 totals 17 residues. CDR3 nucleotide sequence: TGTGCCAGCAGCTTAGTAGTGAGGGCGAGCGGCACAGATACGCAGTATTTT. Protein sequence: CASSLVVRASGTDTQYF.

The CDR3 region is CASSFYLAGRESPLHF. CDR3 nucleotide sequence: TGTGCCAGCAGCTTTTACCTGGCGGGGCGGGAATCACCCCTCCACTTT. The V call is TRBV5-5, the J call TRBJ1-6; the D gene is possibly TRBD1 (5 bases). CDR3 length equals 16 residues. Per the germline V gene, CDR1 is SGHKS and CDR2 is YYEKEE (reference sequence). The germline V and J ends were trimmed by 2 bases and 10 bases, with 19 bases remaining between them. The full variable domain, with the rest looked up from reference TRBV5-5 and TRBJ1-6, is DAGVTQSPTHLIKTRGQQVTLRCSPISGHKSVSWYQQVLGQGPQFIFQYYEKEERGRGNFPDRFSARQFPNYSSELNVNALLLGDSALYLCASSFYLAGRESPLHFGNGTRLTVT.

The V call is TRBV7-9, the J call TRBJ1-2, with TRBD1 as a possible D gene (5 bases). This CDR3 has 17 amino acids. The V gene lost 2 bases and the J gene lost 2 bases, with 18 bases spanning the gap. Germline V gene sequence: CDR1 SEHNR, CDR2 FQNEAQ (reference sequence). The CDR3: CASSLILGLVENYGYTF. For the CDR3, the DNA is TGTGCCAGCAGCTTAATCTTGGGGCTGGTGGAGAACTATGGCTACACCTTC.

The chain joins TRBV7-6 to TRBJ2-7; 10 bases align to TRBD2. With 2 bases clipped from V and 5 bases from J, the junction kept 15 bases outside the gene matches. The CDR3 has 18 residues. CDR1 SGHVS and CDR2 FNYEAQ come from the germline V gene. The CDR3 DNA sequence: TGTGCCAGCAGCTTATCTAGCGGGGGAAGTTTGACCCTAAACGAGCAGTACTTC. It specifies CASSLSSGGSLTLNEQYF.

This clone has only one observation. This sequence joins TRBV2 and TRBJ2-1; 7 bases align to TRBD1. CDR1 is SNHLY and CDR2 is FYNNEI in the germline V gene. The CDR3 runs to 13 residues. The junction had 5 bases not matched to a gene; V was cut back by 4 bases and J by 8 bases. For the CDR3, the DNA is TGTGCCAGCAGTGTTGAAGGGGGCTATGAGCAGTTCTTC. Protein: CASSVEGGYEQFF.

The J gene is TRBJ2-7, the V gene TRBV6-6; weak D call: TRBD1 (7 bases). This CDR3 spans 15 amino acids. The germline CDR1 and CDR2 sequences are MNHNY and SVGAGI (reference sequence). Trimming stripped 5 bases from V and 0 bases from J, with 14 bases between. CDR3 in DNA: TGTGCCAGCAGTGGAGGAGGGGGCGGCTCCTACGAGCAGTACTTC. Its translation is CASSGGGGGSYEQYF.

A few counts support this clone. This rearrangement joins TRBV19 to TRBJ1-5; 7 nucleotides line up with TRBD1. V trimming: 3 bases; J trimming: 2 bases; junction bases outside the gene matches: 10. Germline assignment: CDR1 LNHDA and CDR2 SQIVND (reference sequence). There are 17 residues in the CDR3. The CDR3 DNA reads as TGTGCCAGTAGTATCCGAGGGGGCGTAATTGGCAATCAGCCCCAGCATTTT. It specifies CASSIRGGVIGNQPQHF.

The rearrangement joins TRBV30 to TRBJ2-1, with D maybe TRBD1 (5 bases). V was shortened by 4 bases and J by 4 bases, with 17 bases between the two germline ends. Per germline, CDR1 GTSNPN and CDR2 SVGIG (reference sequence). The CDR3 consists of 15 residues. CDR3: CAWTRMQGKYNEQFF. The CDR3, as DNA: TGTGCCTGGACGCGAATGCAGGGTAAATACAATGAGCAGTTCTTC.

This clone came up a few times. The identical CDR3 is also encoded by other nucleotide sequences in the sample. The CDR3 is CASSPGLASYEQYF. The DNA of the CDR3 is TGTGCCAGCAGTCCCGGACTAGCGAGCTACGAGCAGTACTTC. The chain joins TRBV6-5 to TRBJ2-7; TRBD2 aligns across 9 bases. Germline V gene lookup returns CDR1 MNHEY and CDR2 SVGAGI. V shed 5 bases and J 3 bases; nucleotides not matched to a gene: 5. CDR3 size: 14 residues.

CDR3 in amino acids: CASGRESKQPQHF. The CDR3 DNA is TGTGCCAGCGGCCGGGAGTCAAAACAGCCCCAGCATTTT. This rearrangement joins TRBV12-3 or TRBV12-4 to TRBJ1-5; no definite D call. The V end was cut by 8 bases, the J end by 7 bases, with 15 bases between. CDR3 length: 13 residues.

The gene calls are TRBV12-3 or TRBV12-4 and TRBJ1-2; 7 bases line up with TRBD1. The CDR3 is 13 amino acids. With V trimmed by 7 bases and J by 4 bases, 6 bases remained unmatched. The CDR3 here is CASKGQPIYGYTF. The CDR3 nucleotides are TGTGCCAGCAAGGGACAGCCCATCTATGGCTACACCTTC.

This sequence joins TRBV11-2 and TRBJ1-3; TRBD1 might be the D (6 bases). Germline V gene data show CDR1 as SGHAT and CDR2 as FQNNGV. V dropped 5 bases and J dropped 0 bases, with 17 bases sitting between them. This CDR3 has 17 residues. In DNA, the CDR3 is TGTGCCAGCAGCCCTAGGGGGTCAATCTTCTCTGGAAACACCATATATTTT. This translates into CASSPRGSIFSGNTIYF. Complete variable domain (other parts from reference TRBV11-2 and TRBJ1-3): EAGVAQSPRYKIIEKRQSVAFWCNPISGHATLYWYQQILGQGPKLLIQFQNNGVVDDSQLPKDRFSAERLKGVDSTLKIQPAKLEDSAVYLCASSPRGSIFSGNTIYFGEGSWLTVV.

This chain links TRBV2 with TRBJ2-7; 7 nucleotides line up with TRBD2. V lost 5 bases, J lost 6 bases, and 7 bases stayed unmatched. Germline V lookup: CDR1 SNHLY, CDR2 FYNNEI. The CDR3 consists of 13 residues. The CDR3 is CASSSQRDFEQYF. CDR3 nucleotides: TGTGCCAGCAGTTCCCAGCGGGACTTCGAGCAGTACTTC.

This clone was observed a single time. The chain joins TRBV6-5 to TRBJ1-2; TRBD1 aligns across 7 bases. Trimming took 0 bases from V and 3 from J; bases not matched to a gene: 4. Per germline, CDR1 MNHEY and CDR2 SVGAGI. The length of the CDR3 is 15 residues. CDR3 nucleotide sequence: TGTGCCAGCAGTTACTCGTTGACAGGGTACTATGGCTACACCTTC. This sequence encodes CASSYSLTGYYGYTF.

V is TRBV23-1 and J is TRBJ2-7; 10 bases match TRBD2. TRBV23-1 is an ORF, with its function uncertain. The ends lost 4 bases at V and 0 bases at J; junction bases unmatched: 9. The CDR3 has 17 residues. In nucleotides, the CDR3 is TGCGCCAGCAGTCCCCCCCTTAGCGGGAGGCCCTCCTACGAGCAGTACTTC. Translation: CASSPPLSGRPSYEQYF.

The chain uses TRBV12-3 or TRBV12-4 and TRBJ2-3; D remains unclear. Trimming left V 9 bases short and J 6 bases short, with 10 bases between. This CDR3 comprises 11 residues. The CDR3 nucleotides are TGTGCCAGTTCTCCTAAGGATACGCAGTATTTT. This encodes CASSPKDTQYF.

This clone occurred once. Germline and junction disagree at one end, which may indicate a read error. This chain's CDR3 is CASSWDRGSSEQYF. CDR3 in DNA: TGTGCCAGCAGCTGGGACAGGGGGTCCTCCGAGCAGTACTTC. The genes are TRBV7-2 and TRBJ2-7, with 11 bases matching TRBD1. CDR1 and CDR2 (germline): SGHTA, FQGNSA. CDR3 size: 14 residues.

V usage is TRBV5-1 and J usage is TRBJ2-7, with TRBD1 identical over 8 bases. Germline V lookup: CDR1 SGHRS, CDR2 YFSETQ. Trimming took 4 bases from V and 1 from J; bases not matched to a gene: 4. CDR3 length: 14 amino acids. CDR3 coding DNA: TGCGCCAGCAGCCCGGGACAGGAGTCCTACGAGCAGTACTTC. Its protein is CASSPGQESYEQYF.

This chain connects TRBV3-1 (or the pseudogene TRBV3-2) to TRBJ1-2; weak D call: TRBD1 (5 bases). V was trimmed by 1 base and J by 4 bases, leaving 13 bases between them. The CDR3 is 15 residues long. Germline assignment: CDR1 LGHDT and CDR2 YNNKEL (reference sequence). DNA of the CDR3: TGTGCCAGCAGCCAAGGGAACAGGATAGGCTATGGCTACACCTTC. Translated, it gives CASSQGNRIGYGYTF.